The 32 T cell receptor beta chains below were found in one sample sequenced in a study of shared clonotypes between healthy human individuals. The method was immunoSEQ multiplex PCR; TCRdb's version includes in-frame clones alone and lacks a portion of them. The sample contains approximately 2.1 million clones, over 90% of which appear only once. Sequencing was done on a sample of naive CD4+ T cells from PBMCs. Noted subset: CD45RA+ positively selected. Receptor source: a man in his late teens or twenties in good health. Some clones in this sample may be carry-over from other donors' samples.

This clone was observed a few times. The chain has TRBV2 and TRBJ1-4; 10 nucleotides line up with TRBD1. This CDR3 comprises 13 residues. Trimming at V came to 7 bases and at J to 7 bases, leaving 3 bases not matched to a gene. CDR1 and CDR2 (germline): SNHLY, FYNNEI. CDR3 nucleotide sequence: TGTGCCAGCACGCGGACAGGGGGTGAAAAACTGTTTTTT. The encoded protein is CASTRTGGEKLFF.

The CDR3, as DNA: TGCGCCAGCAGCCGACTCGAGACAGCGAGGAAGGGCACAGATACGCAGTATTTT. It yields the protein CASSRLETARKGTDTQYF. The rearrangement links TRBV5-1 to TRBJ2-3; TRBD1 is a possible D gene (5 bases). V was pared by 4 bases and J by 1 base, with 22 bases between. This CDR3 spans 18 amino acids. CDR1 is SGHRS, CDR2 YFSETQ, per germline.

V and J are TRBV6-1 and TRBJ2-7; TRBD2 aligns across 8 bases. The V gene's germline CDR1 is MNHNS and CDR2 SASEGT. This CDR3 spans 19 amino acids. Unmatched junction bases numbered 16, after V lost 1 base and J lost 2 bases. The CDR3 DNA sequence: TGTGCCAGCAGTGAAGACCCTCCGGGAGGGGGTATAAGGACCTACGAGCAGTACTTC. It codes for CASSEDPPGGGIRTYEQYF.

In this sample, this clone turned up once. The V call is TRBV5-6, the J call TRBJ2-7, with TRBD1 matching 7 bases. The CDR3 is made up of 16 amino acids. J lost 4 bases, V lost 2 bases, and 12 bases had no gene match. In germline, CDR1 is SGHDT, CDR2 YYEEEE. The chain's CDR3 is CASSLEIGQALYEQYF. The CDR3 region has the DNA TGTGCCAGCAGCTTAGAGATCGGACAGGCCCTTTACGAGCAGTACTTC.

This chain uses TRBV4-1 with TRBJ1-4, with TRBD1 matching over 7 bases. CDR3 length equals 19 residues. Germline V CDR1 and CDR2: MGHRA, YSYEKL. The ends lost 1 base at V and 2 bases at J; junction bases unmatched: 13. CDR3 DNA: TGCGCCAGCAGCCAAGGAAGGGGGCAAGGTTCAGCGACTAATGAAAAACTGTTTTTT. Protein: CASSQGRGQGSATNEKLFF.

The gene calls are TRBV4-1 and TRBJ1-2; possibly TRBD1 for D (5 bases). This CDR3 has 13 residues. CDR1 MGHRA and CDR2 YSYEKL come from the germline V gene. V was shortened by 1 base and J by 7 bases, with 10 bases between the two germline ends. The CDR3 region has the DNA TGCGCCAGCAGCCAAGTTCAGGGCGGTGGCTACACCTTC. This codes for CASSQVQGGGYTF.

J is TRBJ2-1 and V is TRBV6-1, with 11 bases fitting TRBD1. CDR1 MNHNS and CDR2 SASEGT come from the germline V gene. The CDR3 is 14 residues long. Germline trimming cut 6 bases from V and 8 bases from J; bases unmatched to any gene: 6. The CDR3: CASRPGQGVYEQFF. The DNA of the CDR3 is TGTGCCAGCAGGCCGGGACAGGGGGTTTATGAGCAGTTCTTC.

Worth noting for this clone: This specimen includes other DNA sequences encoding the same CDR3. The V call is TRBV5-1, the J call TRBJ2-7; D not resolved. Trimming cost V 3 bases and J 6 bases, with 10 bases left between them. From germline, CDR1 is SGHRS and CDR2 YFSETQ. The CDR3 totals 12 residues. CDR3 nucleotide sequence: TGCGCCAGCAGCTATGGGTTAGGCGAGCAGTACTTC. Protein product: CASSYGLGEQYF. The full variable domain, in which reference TRBV5-1 and TRBJ2-7 provide the parts outside the CDR3, is KAGVTQTPRYLIKTRGQQVTLSCSPISGHRSVSWYQQTPGQGLQFLFEYFSETQRNKGNFPGRFSGRQFSNSRSEMNVSTLELGDSALYLCASSYGLGEQYFGPGTRLTVT.

The chain has TRBV28 and TRBJ2-1; 9 bases match TRBD2. CDR3 length: 14 amino acids. Germline loops: CDR1 MDHEN, CDR2 SYDVKM. V lost 7 bases and J lost 6; bases outside the gene matches: 7. CDR3 nucleotides: TGTGCCAGCACCCATGGCGGGAGGGCCAATGAGCAGTTCTTC. This sequence encodes CASTHGGRANEQFF.

J is TRBJ2-7 and V is TRBV28; 13 bases are shared with TRBD2. J was trimmed by 5 bases and V by 5 bases; bases with no gene match: 12. Germline CDR1 reads MDHEN; CDR2 reads SYDVKM. The CDR3 runs to 17 residues. In nucleotides, the CDR3 is TGTGCCAGCAGTACGAGGACTAGCGGGAGATTTTACGACGAGCAGTACTTC. Translating gives CASSTRTSGRFYDEQYF.

In this sample, this clone turned up a few times. The gene calls are TRBV6-1 and TRBJ1-1; D gene unclear. CDR1 and CDR2 (germline): MNHNS, SASEGT. Between the trimmed V and J ends, which lost 4 bases and 1 base, there was a span of 10 bases. This CDR3 region has 14 residues. The CDR3 bases are TGTGCCAGCAGTGTATCGGGAGGGAACACTGAAGCTTTCTTT. Translated, it gives CASSVSGGNTEAFF.

The V and J genes are TRBV7-3 and TRBJ2-5; D may be TRBD2 (6 bases). The CDR3 has 15 residues. Trimming shortened V by 5 bases and J by 4 bases, and 17 bases separated the two germline ends. The germline gives CDR1 SGHTA, CDR2 FQGTGA. The CDR3 DNA reads TGTGCCAGCAGCCCCGGTGGGCGGGGAGCAGAGACCCAGTACTTC. This translates into CASSPGGRGAETQYF.

As concerns this clone: At the DNA level, this CDR3 is encoded by other sequences in the same sample as well. The chain employs TRBV7-9 and TRBJ2-1; D unclear. Germline V lookup: CDR1 SEHNR, CDR2 FQNEAQ (reference sequence). CDR3 length equals 13 residues. Trimming cost V 5 bases and J 3 bases, with 8 bases left between them. The CDR3 loop reads CASSPSSYNEQFF. DNA of the CDR3: TGTGCCAGCAGCCCTAGTAGCTACAATGAGCAGTTCTTC. Complete variable domain (other parts from reference TRBV7-9 and TRBJ2-1): DTGVSQNPRHKITKRGQNVTFRCDPISEHNRLYWYRQTLGQGPEFLTYFQNEAQLEKSRLLSDRFSAERPKGSFSTLEIQRTEQGDSAMYLCASSPSSYNEQFFGPGTRLTVL.

J is TRBJ2-7 and V is TRBV7-9; possibly TRBD1 for D (6 bases). Per the germline V gene, CDR1 is SEHNR and CDR2 is FQNEAQ (reference sequence). The V and J ends lost 2 bases and 0 bases respectively, with 14 bases between them. The CDR3 has 16 amino acids. CDR3 sequence: CASSLPTDRNSYEQYF. DNA for the CDR3: TGTGCCAGCAGCTTACCTACCGACAGGAACTCCTACGAGCAGTACTTC.

V and J are TRBV25-1 and TRBJ1-2; D unclear. The ends were cut back, 0 bases at V and 5 bases at J, with 13 bases in the middle. This CDR3 is built from 15 residues. Germline loops: CDR1 MGHDK, CDR2 SYGVNS. CDR3 region: CASSEYMARKYGYTF. The CDR3 bases are TGTGCCAGCAGTGAATATATGGCCAGGAAATATGGCTACACCTTC.

The chain couples TRBV4-1 to TRBJ2-1; D is unresolved. Trimming removed 0 bases at V and 1 base at J, with 13 bases between. CDR3 size: 17 residues. Germline CDR1 MGHRA, CDR2 YSYEKL. In nucleotides, the CDR3 is TGCGCCAGCAGCCAAGATCGGGCTAGGCGGTCCTACAATGAGCAGTTCTTC. This sequence encodes CASSQDRARRSYNEQFF.

The rearrangement uses TRBV11-2 and TRBJ2-1; D is uncertain. The V end was cut by 4 bases, the J end by 4 bases, with 11 bases between. Per germline, CDR1 SGHAT and CDR2 FQNNGV. The CDR3 loop spans 14 amino acids. CDR3 amino acids: CASSYRALYNEQFF. The CDR3 DNA follows: TGTGCCAGCAGCTACCGGGCTCTATACAATGAGCAGTTCTTC.

The rearrangement uses TRBV5-8 and TRBJ1-4, with 7 bases aligning to TRBD1. The germline gives CDR1 SGHTS, CDR2 YDEGEE. The CDR3 runs 14 residues. J gave up 5 bases and V 10 bases, and 11 bases lay outside the gene matches. CDR3: CAHRRRTGNEKLFF. CDR3 sequence (DNA): TGTGCCCATAGGAGAAGGACAGGCAATGAAAAACTGTTTTTT.

The chain joins TRBV28 to TRBJ2-7; 8 nucleotides agree with TRBD2. The CDR3 extends over 13 amino acids. Trimming took 5 bases from V and 2 from J; bases not matched to a gene: 2. Germline-derived CDR1 and CDR2 are MDHEN and SYDVKM. The CDR3 region is CASSREGAYEQYF. CDR3 nucleotide sequence: TGTGCCAGCAGTCGGGAGGGGGCCTACGAGCAGTACTTC.

The chain links TRBV30 to TRBJ1-5, with D possibly being TRBD1 (6 bases). CDR3 size: 13 residues. Germline V gene lookup returns CDR1 GTSNPN and CDR2 SVGIG (reference sequence). Trimming shortened V by 5 bases and J by 2 bases, and 10 bases separated the two germline ends. The CDR3 loop reads CAWGDTRNQPQHF. The CDR3 bases are TGTGCCTGGGGGGACACCCGCAATCAGCCCCAGCATTTT.

The chain joins TRBV19 to TRBJ2-4; 7 positions match TRBD2. There are 12 residues in the CDR3. Per the germline V gene, CDR1 is LNHDA and CDR2 is SQIVND (reference sequence). Trimming cost V 1 base and J 12 bases; bases outside gene matches: 3. CDR3 sequence reads: CASSIGEGNQYF. DNA for the CDR3: TGTGCCAGTAGTATAGGGGAGGGTAATCAGTACTTC. Based on the CDR3 plus reference TRBV19 and TRBJ2-4, the full variable domain is DGGITQSPKYLFRKEGQNVTLSCEQNLNHDAMYWYRQDPGQGLRLIYYSQIVNDFQKGDIAEGYSVSREKKESFPLTVTSAQKNPTAFYLCASSIGEGNQYFGAGTRLSVL.

The chain recombines TRBV7-2 with TRBJ2-4; D is uncertain. Germline CDR1 reads SGHTA; CDR2 reads FQGNSA. With 3 bases removed from V and 8 bases from J, the gap between germline ends came to 8 bases. This CDR3 has 12 amino acids. CDR3 nucleotide sequence: TGTGCCAGCAGCTTGGTTATGGACATTCAGTACTTC. Its protein product is CASSLVMDIQYF.

The genes are TRBV7-2 and TRBJ2-7; 15 positions agree with TRBD2. Trimming cost V 8 bases and J 0 bases; bases outside gene matches: 8. This CDR3 spans 17 amino acids. In germline, CDR1 is SGHTA, CDR2 FQGNSA. The CDR3 reads CASDRWGLAGGSYEQYF. CDR3 bases: TGTGCCAGCGATAGATGGGGACTAGCGGGAGGCTCCTACGAGCAGTACTTC.

V gene TRBV7-2 combines with J gene TRBJ2-7, with TRBD1 matching over 10 bases. CDR1 is SGHTA, CDR2 FQGNSA, per germline. V lost 2 bases to trimming and J lost 7 bases; unmatched junction nucleotides: 5. The CDR3 extends over 14 amino acids. The CDR3 DNA follows: TGTGCCAGCAGCTTATGGGACAGGGGCGGGGAGCAGTACTTC. Residues: CASSLWDRGGEQYF.

This chain links TRBV6-1 with TRBJ1-2, with 8 bases matching TRBD1. The length of the CDR3 is 14 residues. CDR1 is MNHNS, CDR2 SASEGT, per germline. V trimming: 2 bases; J trimming: 6 bases; junction bases outside the gene matches: 5. The CDR3 region is CASSESGTGNGYTF. The CDR3 DNA is TGTGCCAGCAGTGAAAGCGGGACAGGCAATGGCTACACCTTC.

The chain has TRBV2 and TRBJ2-5; possibly TRBD1 for D (5 bases). The CDR3 consists of 16 residues. Between the trimmed V and J ends, which lost 0 bases and 2 bases, there was a span of 13 bases. Germline-derived CDR1 and CDR2 are SNHLY and FYNNEI. CDR3 loop: CASSEAGAGGQETQYF. CDR3 nucleotide sequence: TGTGCCAGCAGTGAAGCAGGGGCCGGTGGACAAGAGACCCAGTACTTC.

In its sample, this clone was seen once. V usage is TRBV5-8 and J usage is TRBJ2-1; 9 bases are shared with TRBD2. The CDR3 is 13 residues long. From germline, CDR1 is SGHTS and CDR2 YDEGEE. V dropped 2 bases and J dropped 8; count of bases not matched to a gene: 2. This CDR3 is CASSFEREDEQFF. The CDR3 DNA follows: TGTGCCAGCAGCTTTGAGCGGGAGGATGAGCAGTTCTTC.

The table lists this clone with a count of one. The genes are TRBV4-2 and TRBJ1-1; D not certain. V lost 0 bases and J lost 1, with 12 bases in between. Germline V gene lookup returns CDR1 LGHNA and CDR2 YNFKEQ. The CDR3 has 16 residues. CDR3 loop: CASSQEKGYANTEAFF. CDR3 DNA sequence: TGTGCCAGCAGCCAAGAAAAGGGATACGCGAACACTGAAGCTTTCTTT.

The genes are TRBV19 and TRBJ2-7, with no clear D. Germline loops: CDR1 LNHDA, CDR2 SQIVND (reference sequence). The CDR3 is 13 residues long. Deletions cut 7 bases from V and 3 bases from J, with 13 bases between. The CDR3 region is CASTTVGGYEQYF. The CDR3 coding sequence is TGTGCCAGTACGACCGTCGGCGGCTACGAGCAGTACTTC.

This clone has only one observation. V usage is TRBV6-5 and J usage is TRBJ1-1, with TRBD1 as a possible D gene (6 bases). Germline V gives CDR1 MNHEY, CDR2 SVGAGI. Trimming pared 2 bases from V and 1 base from J, leaving 11 bases between. The CDR3 runs 15 residues. The CDR3 region has the DNA TGTGCCAGCAGTTACGGGGTGACAGGGAACACTGAAGCTTTCTTT. It specifies CASSYGVTGNTEAFF.

The V gene is TRBV7-6, the J gene TRBJ2-5; 8 positions match TRBD1. In germline, CDR1 is SGHVS, CDR2 FNYEAQ. This CDR3 has 13 residues. V was pared by 4 bases and J by 9 bases, with 7 bases of the junction left unmatched. This chain's CDR3 is CASSSDRVNPQYF. The CDR3 region has the DNA TGTGCCAGCAGCTCGGACAGGGTAAACCCCCAGTACTTC.

CDR3 region: CASSLKPNEPWYEQYF. DNA for the CDR3: TGCGCCAGCAGCTTGAAACCTAACGAACCATGGTACGAGCAGTACTTC. The chain couples TRBV5-1 to TRBJ2-7; D is ambiguous. V was shortened by 1 base and J by 4 bases, with 18 bases between the two germline ends. The V gene's germline CDR1 is SGHRS and CDR2 YFSETQ. This CDR3 contains 16 residues. Full variable domain (outside the CDR3, taken from reference TRBV5-1 and TRBJ2-7): KAGVTQTPRYLIKTRGQQVTLSCSPISGHRSVSWYQQTPGQGLQFLFEYFSETQRNKGNFPGRFSGRQFSNSRSEMNVSTLELGDSALYLCASSLKPNEPWYEQYFGPGTRLTVT.